The 17 T cell receptor beta chains below come from one sample, sequenced in a study of shared clonotypes between healthy human individuals. Some clones are missing from TCRdb's copy, which holds only in-frame ones; the method was immunoSEQ multiplex PCR. The sample has some 2.1 million clones, roughly 94% seen once; the top ten hold roughly 1%. Terminally differentiated effector memory CD45RA+ cells were excluded from the naive CD8 cells, which were CD45RO-negative and positively selected for CCR7. Source material: naive CD8+ T cells sorted from blood. The receptor source for this set is a man younger than 35 in good health.

In the case of this clone: Other DNA sequences in the same sample also yield this CDR3. The rearrangement links TRBV30 to TRBJ2-1, with D perhaps assigned TRBD1 or TRBD2 (5 bases each). Per the germline V gene, CDR1 is GTSNPN and CDR2 is SVGIG (reference sequence). V lost 2 bases to trimming and J lost 0 bases, with 11 bases between them. The CDR3 runs 15 residues. In DNA form, the CDR3 reads TGTGCCTGGAGTCCCGGGGCCAGCTCCTACAATGAGCAGTTCTTC. This codes for CAWSPGASSYNEQFF. Together with reference TRBV30 and TRBJ2-1, the CDR3 gives the full variable domain: SQTIHQWPATLVQPVGSPLSLECTVEGTSNPNLYWYRQAAGRGLQLLFYSVGIGQISSEVPQNLSASRPQDRQFILSSKKLLLSDSGFYLCAWSPGASSYNEQFFGPGTRLTVL.

V and J are TRBV6-5 and TRBJ2-2; 8 bases fit TRBD1. CDR3 length equals 14 residues. V shed 8 bases and J 7 bases; nucleotides not matched to a gene: 9. The V gene's germline CDR1 is MNHEY and CDR2 SVGAGI. For the CDR3, the DNA is TGTGCCAGCCGACAGACAGGGGTGGACGGGGAGCTGTTTTTT. Protein: CASRQTGVDGELFF.

V usage is TRBV6-5 and J usage is TRBJ1-2, with a tentative D call TRBD1 (5 bases). The length of the CDR3 is 16 residues. Germline CDR1 MNHEY, CDR2 SVGAGI. Trimming took 0 bases from V and 3 from J, leaving 14 bases between them. The CDR3 loop is CASSYSRDGDYYGYTF. CDR3 in DNA: TGTGCCAGCAGTTACTCCAGGGACGGCGACTACTATGGCTACACCTTC.

This sequence joins TRBV7-9 and TRBJ2-7, with 7 bases aligning to TRBD1. The CDR3 sequence is 15 residues long. With V trimmed by 3 bases and J by 0 bases, 5 bases remained unmatched. The germline V gene encodes CDR1 SEHNR and CDR2 FQNEAQ (reference sequence). This CDR3 reads CASSLGQPLSYEQYF. In DNA form, the CDR3 reads TGTGCCAGCAGCTTGGGACAGCCTCTCTCCTACGAGCAGTACTTC.

The chain combines TRBV6-1 with TRBJ1-1; the D is unclear. Germline assignment: CDR1 MNHNS and CDR2 SASEGT. This CDR3 has 12 amino acids. V was cut by 6 bases and J by 6 bases, with 11 bases left in between. CDR3 loop: CASREIYPEAFF. In DNA, the CDR3 is TGTGCCAGCAGAGAGATCTATCCTGAAGCTTTCTTT.

The chain couples TRBV11-2 to TRBJ2-7; D gene unclear. V was cut by 1 base and J by 9 bases, with 13 bases left in between. Germline assignment: CDR1 SGHAT and CDR2 FQNNGV. CDR3 length equals 13 residues. CDR3 sequence: CASSLGAAGGQYF. The CDR3 DNA reads TGTGCCAGCAGCTTAGGCGCTGCCGGTGGGCAGTACTTC.

Concerning this clone itself: Given a much more abundant clone one base away, this may be a read error. The chain links TRBV11-2 to TRBJ2-7, with D hard to call. The V end lost 6 bases, the J end lost 1 base, and 1 base lay between the germline ends. There are 10 residues in the CDR3. From germline, CDR1 is SGHAT and CDR2 FQNNGV. DNA for the CDR3: TGTGCCAGCAGATCCTACGAGCAGTACTTC. Translating gives CASRSYEQYF.

This clone showed up just once. The chain employs TRBV5-1 and TRBJ2-7, with TRBD1 identical over 9 bases. The CDR3 length is 14 residues. Trimming took 3 bases from V and 5 from J; bases not matched to a gene: 6. Per the germline V gene, CDR1 is SGHRS and CDR2 is YFSETQ. The CDR3 nucleotides are TGCGCCAGCAGCTGGACAGGGGCTATCGACGAGCAGTACTTC. Its protein product is CASSWTGAIDEQYF.

The chain carries TRBV4-3 and TRBJ2-7, with 7 bases fitting TRBD1. The J segment lost 5 bases and the V segment lost 4 bases, leaving 8 bases of the junction unmatched. The CDR3 consists of 14 residues. Germline CDR1 reads LGHNA; CDR2 reads YSLEER. The CDR3 protein is CASSRLTGSNEQYF. CDR3 sequence (DNA): TGCGCCAGCAGCCGCTTGACAGGGTCCAACGAGCAGTACTTC.

V and J are TRBV7-9 and TRBJ1-1; unclear D gene. Trimming stripped 0 bases from V and 6 bases from J, with 14 bases between. Germline CDR1 is SEHNR and CDR2 is FQNEAQ (reference sequence). This CDR3 region has 15 residues. The CDR3 region is CASSLAWADTPEAFF. The CDR3 DNA follows: TGTGCCAGCAGCTTAGCTTGGGCCGACACCCCTGAAGCTTTCTTT.

As concerns this clone: At the DNA level, this CDR3 is encoded by other sequences in the same sample as well. The chain couples TRBV9 to TRBJ2-2; D call uncertain. CDR1 SGDLS and CDR2 YYNGEE come from the germline V gene. Trimming pared 2 bases from V and 2 bases from J, leaving 7 bases between. There are 14 residues in the CDR3. In DNA, the CDR3 is TGTGCCAGCAGCGTGGGCCCCAACACCGGGGAGCTGTTTTTT. Protein sequence: CASSVGPNTGELFF.

This CDR3 reads CASSLGGSSYGYTF. The CDR3 DNA sequence: TGTGCCAGCAGTTTGGGGGGGAGTAGCTATGGCTACACCTTC. The gene calls are TRBV27 and TRBJ1-2, with D perhaps matching TRBD1 (5 bases). This CDR3 is 14 amino acids long. Germline CDR1 reads MNHEY; CDR2 reads SMNVEV (reference sequence). The germline V and J ends were trimmed by 3 bases and 4 bases, with 12 bases remaining between them.

The chain combines TRBV6-1 with TRBJ1-1; a weak D match, TRBD1 (5 bases). The CDR3 runs to 12 residues. Germline V gene data show CDR1 as MNHNS and CDR2 as SASEGT. Trimming took 11 bases from V and 3 from J, leaving 13 bases between them. The CDR3 DNA reads TGTGCCGGAGGGGCGGGCGACACTGAAGCTTTCTTT. Translated, it gives CAGGAGDTEAFF.

This rearrangement joins TRBV19 to TRBJ2-7, with D perhaps matching TRBD2 (6 bases). Trimming stripped 3 bases from V and 5 bases from J, with 20 bases between. CDR1 and CDR2 from the germline V gene are LNHDA and SQIVND (reference sequence). This CDR3 contains 16 residues. The CDR3 nucleotides read TGTGCCAGTAGTATCGGGGGACGATGGGGAAGGGACGAGCAGTACTTC. The encoded protein is CASSIGGRWGRDEQYF.

This sequence joins TRBV29-1 and TRBJ1-2, with D unclear. V lost 0 bases, J lost 4 bases, and 12 bases lay in between. CDR3 size: 14 residues. The germline CDR1 and CDR2 sequences are SQVTM and ANQGSEA. CDR3 nucleotide sequence: TGCAGCGTTGAAGATCCGAAGACACCCTATGGCTACACCTTC. Amino acids: CSVEDPKTPYGYTF.

The chain recombines TRBV5-4 with TRBJ2-7, with D perhaps TRBD2 (5 bases). The CDR3 runs to 15 residues. Trimming left V 0 bases short and J 2 bases short, with 12 bases between. Per germline, CDR1 SGHNT and CDR2 YYREEE (reference sequence). The CDR3 DNA follows: TGTGCCAGCAGCTTGGAGTCCTCCGGGGCCTACGAGCAGTACTTC. Encoded protein: CASSLESSGAYEQYF.

The chain has TRBV13 and TRBJ2-1; no clear D gene. Trimming removed 5 bases from V and 0 bases from J, with 5 bases in between. This CDR3 region has 13 residues. The V gene's germline CDR1 is PRHDT and CDR2 FYEKMQ (reference sequence). This CDR3 reads CASSRSSYNEQFF. CDR3 nucleotides: TGTGCCAGCAGCCGGAGCTCCTACAATGAGCAGTTCTTC. Full variable domain (remainder filled in from reference TRBV13 and TRBJ2-1): AAGVIQSPRHLIKEKRETATLKCYPIPRHDTVYWYQQGPGQDPQFLISFYEKMQSDKGSIPDRFSAQQFSDYHSELNMSSLELGDSALYFCASSRSSYNEQFFGPGTRLTVL.